These T cell receptor beta chains were read from a single sample in a study of response to subunit inactivated influenza vaccine. TCRdb used MiXCR to reprocess the RT-PCR reads, holding one entry per CDR3 protein. The data hold over 150,000 distinct CDR3 sequences, with about 10% observed a single time. The material was CD8+ T cells sorted from PBMCs, obtained less than 30 months after vaccination. The receptors shown here come from a man aged 45 to 75 who received an inactivated influenza vaccine. Both conserved end residues are part of each CDR3. The order of the fields is V gene, J gene, D gene, clone size, CDR3 protein, CDR3 DNA. A D gene is named only where the DNA matches it firmly. A clone size is listed for some rows: how often the clone was seen (once, few, many), or a class if it is expanded.

v_call: TRBV5-1
j_call: TRBJ2-7
d_call: TRBD2
clone_size: few
cdr3_aa: CASSLVPSGLSYEQYF
cdr3_nt: TGCGCCAGCAGCTTGGTGCCTAGCGGACTCTCCTACGAGCAGTACTTC

v_call: TRBV4-2
j_call: TRBJ2-3
d_call: TRBD2
clone_size: few
cdr3_aa: CASSQDSISGGVTDTQYF
cdr3_nt: TGTGCCAGCAGCCAAGATAGTATTAGCGGGGGGGTCACAGATACGCAGTATTTT

v_call: TRBV12-3/TRBV12-4
j_call: TRBJ2-2
d_call: .
clone_size: .
cdr3_aa: CASSLEQVTGELFF
cdr3_nt: TGTGCCAGCAGTTTAGAACAGGTCACCGGGGAGCTGTTTTTT

v_call: TRBV20-1
j_call: TRBJ2-7
d_call: .
clone_size: many
cdr3_aa: CSARLRGSLYEQYF
cdr3_nt: TGCAGTGCTAGACTCCGGGGCAGCCTCTACGAGCAGTACTTC

v_call: TRBV20-1
j_call: TRBJ1-1
d_call: TRBD1
clone_size: many
cdr3_aa: CSASDGDRANTEAFF
cdr3_nt: TGCAGTGCTAGTGATGGGGACAGGGCAAACACTGAAGCTTTCTTT

v_call: TRBV20-1
j_call: TRBJ1-3
d_call: .
clone_size: .
cdr3_aa: CSARDPQGIPGNTIYF
cdr3_nt: TGCAGTGCTAGAGATCCCCAGGGTATACCTGGAAACACCATATATTTT

v_call: TRBV4-3
j_call: TRBJ2-3
d_call: .
clone_size: .
cdr3_aa: CASSQVFLSGTDTQYF
cdr3_nt: TGCGCCAGCAGCCAAGTGTTCTTGTCCGGGACAGATACGCAGTATTTT

v_call: TRBV4-1
j_call: TRBJ2-5
d_call: TRBD2
clone_size: many
cdr3_aa: CASSQGTSGGETQYF
cdr3_nt: TGCGCCAGCAGCCAGGGGACTAGCGGAGGGGAGACCCAGTACTTC

v_call: TRBV7-9
j_call: TRBJ1-5
d_call: .
clone_size: .
cdr3_aa: CASSLADQPQHF
cdr3_nt: TGTGCCAGCAGCTTAGCCGATCAGCCCCAGCATTTT

v_call: TRBV7-9
j_call: TRBJ2-5
d_call: .
clone_size: few
cdr3_aa: CASSLVGTAQETQYF
cdr3_nt: TGTGCCAGCAGCTTAGTAGGGACGGCTCAAGAGACCCAGTACTTC

v_call: TRBV20-1
j_call: TRBJ2-7
d_call: .
clone_size: many
cdr3_aa: CSARVPPGLYEQYF
cdr3_nt: TGCAGTGCTAGAGTCCCCCCGGGGCTCTACGAGCAGTACTTC

v_call: TRBV4-3
j_call: TRBJ2-3
d_call: .
clone_size: .
cdr3_aa: CASSQEISGSTDTQYF
cdr3_nt: TGCGCCAGCAGCCAAGAAATAAGCGGAAGCACAGATACGCAGTATTTT

v_call: TRBV28
j_call: TRBJ1-6
d_call: .
clone_size: .
cdr3_aa: CASREFFGGALAPLHF
cdr3_nt: TGTGCCAGCCGGGAGTTTTTTGGGGGGGCCCTGGCACCCCTCCACTTT

v_call: TRBV4-3
j_call: TRBJ1-2
d_call: .
clone_size: .
cdr3_aa: CASSQDRGWVYGYTF
cdr3_nt: TGCGCCAGCAGCCAAGATAGGGGGTGGGTTTATGGCTACACCTTC

v_call: TRBV28
j_call: TRBJ2-5
d_call: TRBD2
clone_size: .
cdr3_aa: CASSLLSLAGVVGETQYF
cdr3_nt: TGTGCCAGCAGTTTACTTTCCCTAGCGGGAGTGGTGGGAGAGACCCAGTACTTC

v_call: TRBV9
j_call: TRBJ2-1
d_call: .
clone_size: .
cdr3_aa: CASSVGWSTPNNEQFF
cdr3_nt: TGTGCCAGCAGCGTAGGGTGGTCTACCCCTAACAATGAGCAGTTCTTC

v_call: TRBV20-1
j_call: TRBJ2-3
d_call: .
clone_size: .
cdr3_aa: CSATKLPAGVGDTQYF
cdr3_nt: TGCAGTGCTACCAAACTGCCGGCGGGTGTAGGAGATACGCAGTATTTT

v_call: TRBV4-3
j_call: TRBJ2-1
d_call: TRBD2
clone_size: .
cdr3_aa: CASSQDRPGGPWGGNEQFF
cdr3_nt: TGCGCCAGCAGCCAAGATCGGCCGGGAGGGCCATGGGGCGGGAATGAGCAGTTCTTC

v_call: TRBV9
j_call: TRBJ2-1
d_call: TRBD1
clone_size: few
cdr3_aa: CASSVGKRDRVYNEQFF
cdr3_nt: TGTGCCAGCAGCGTAGGGAAAAGGGACAGGGTCTACAATGAGCAGTTCTTC

v_call: TRBV9
j_call: TRBJ2-5
d_call: .
clone_size: .
cdr3_aa: CASSSEGLLEETQYF
cdr3_nt: TGTGCCAGCAGCTCCGAGGGGTTATTGGAAGAGACCCAGTACTTC

v_call: TRBV4-3
j_call: TRBJ1-3
d_call: .
clone_size: few
cdr3_aa: CASSQDAGNTIYF
cdr3_nt: TGCGCCAGCAGCCAAGACGCTGGAAACACCATATATTTT

v_call: TRBV24-1
j_call: TRBJ2-3
d_call: TRBD1
clone_size: .
cdr3_aa: CATRAGHRGRTDTQYF
cdr3_nt: TGTGCCACTCGCGCGGGACACAGGGGGAGGACAGATACGCAGTATTTT

v_call: TRBV2
j_call: TRBJ2-5
d_call: .
clone_size: .
cdr3_aa: CASSERRAVGETQYF
cdr3_nt: TGTGCCAGCAGTGAACGCAGGGCAGTTGGTGAGACCCAGTACTTC

v_call: TRBV5-1
j_call: TRBJ1-1
d_call: .
clone_size: few
cdr3_aa: CASSLSGGTEAFF
cdr3_nt: TGCGCCAGCAGCTTGTCGGGCGGCACTGAAGCTTTCTTT

v_call: TRBV20-1
j_call: TRBJ2-5
d_call: TRBD2
clone_size: many
cdr3_aa: CSARLWTSDQETQYF
cdr3_nt: TGCAGTGCTAGGCTGTGGACTAGCGACCAAGAGACCCAGTACTTC

v_call: TRBV6-2/TRBV6-3
j_call: TRBJ2-7
d_call: TRBD2
clone_size: many
cdr3_aa: CASSYGLVGLEQYF
cdr3_nt: TGTGCCAGCAGTTACGGACTAGTGGGTCTCGAGCAGTACTTC

v_call: TRBV6-1
j_call: TRBJ1-2
d_call: TRBD1
clone_size: .
cdr3_aa: CASRPGQGTYGYTF
cdr3_nt: TGTGCCAGCAGGCCGGGACAGGGGACCTATGGCTACACCTTC

v_call: TRBV27
j_call: TRBJ2-2
d_call: .
clone_size: few
cdr3_aa: CASSLLMNTGELFF
cdr3_nt: TGTGCCAGCAGTTTACTGATGAACACCGGGGAGCTGTTTTTT

v_call: TRBV2
j_call: TRBJ2-7
d_call: .
clone_size: .
cdr3_aa: CASSDMYEQYF
cdr3_nt: TGTGCCAGCAGTGACATGTACGAGCAGTACTTC

v_call: TRBV12-3/TRBV12-4
j_call: TRBJ1-5
d_call: .
clone_size: few
cdr3_aa: CASSPTGYSNQPQHF
cdr3_nt: TGTGCCAGCAGCCCCACAGGGTATAGCAATCAGCCCCAGCATTTT

v_call: TRBV6-2/TRBV6-3
j_call: TRBJ1-3
d_call: .
clone_size: few
cdr3_aa: CASSYSQQSGNTIYF
cdr3_nt: TGTGCCAGCAGTTACTCGCAACAATCTGGAAACACCATATATTTT

v_call: TRBV3-1
j_call: TRBJ2-4
d_call: .
clone_size: once
cdr3_aa: CASSQNSVAKNIQYF
cdr3_nt: TGTGCCAGCAGCCAAAACTCTGTAGCGAAAAACATTCAGTACTTC

v_call: TRBV6-1
j_call: TRBJ1-5
d_call: .
clone_size: many
cdr3_aa: CASSEAGDQPQHF
cdr3_nt: TGTGCCAGCAGTGAGGCAGGCGATCAGCCCCAGCATTTT

v_call: TRBV27
j_call: TRBJ1-6
d_call: .
clone_size: few
cdr3_aa: CASSFPGGFPLHF
cdr3_nt: TGTGCCAGCAGTTTTCCGGGGGGATTTCCCCTCCACTTT

v_call: TRBV9
j_call: TRBJ2-2
d_call: TRBD2
clone_size: few
cdr3_aa: CASGSGGVRTGELFF
cdr3_nt: TGTGCCAGCGGTTCGGGAGGGGTTAGGACCGGGGAGCTGTTTTTT

v_call: TRBV4-1
j_call: TRBJ2-2
d_call: .
clone_size: many
cdr3_aa: CASSQVGVLGAGELFF
cdr3_nt: TGCGCCAGCAGCCAAGTAGGCGTTCTGGGGGCCGGGGAGCTGTTTTTT

v_call: TRBV27
j_call: TRBJ2-5
d_call: TRBD2
clone_size: few
cdr3_aa: CASSRGLAVKKETQYF
cdr3_nt: TGTGCCAGCAGTCGAGGACTAGCGGTTAAGAAAGAGACCCAGTACTTC

v_call: TRBV21-1
j_call: TRBJ2-1
d_call: .
clone_size: .
cdr3_aa: CASSKMRPQRIYNEQFF
cdr3_nt: TGTGCCAGCAGCAAGATGCGACCTCAAAGAATATACAATGAGCAGTTCTTC

v_call: TRBV29-1
j_call: TRBJ2-7
d_call: .
clone_size: few
cdr3_aa: CSVVGTSSYEQYF
cdr3_nt: TGCAGCGTTGTAGGGACCTCTTCCTACGAGCAGTACTTC

v_call: TRBV4-2
j_call: TRBJ2-1
d_call: .
clone_size: .
cdr3_aa: CASSQEGDNEQFF
cdr3_nt: TGTGCCAGCAGCCAAGAGGGGGACAATGAGCAGTTCTTC

v_call: TRBV7-2
j_call: TRBJ1-6
d_call: TRBD1
clone_size: .
cdr3_aa: CASSLDRGSPLHF
cdr3_nt: TGTGCCAGCAGCTTGGACAGGGGTTCACCCCTCCACTTT

v_call: TRBV29-1
j_call: TRBJ2-1
d_call: TRBD2
clone_size: .
cdr3_aa: CSVVLAGDNEQFF
cdr3_nt: TGCAGCGTTGTACTAGCGGGAGACAATGAGCAGTTCTTC

v_call: TRBV30
j_call: TRBJ2-2
d_call: .
clone_size: few
cdr3_aa: CAWTEHNTGELFF
cdr3_nt: TGTGCCTGGACAGAACATAACACCGGGGAGCTGTTTTTT

v_call: TRBV3-1
j_call: TRBJ2-5
d_call: .
clone_size: .
cdr3_aa: CASSQLWDPSEAKETQYF
cdr3_nt: TGTGCCAGCAGCCAATTGTGGGACCCATCCGAAGCCAAAGAGACCCAGTACTTC

v_call: TRBV28
j_call: TRBJ2-1
d_call: TRBD2
clone_size: few
cdr3_aa: CASRGLELHNEQFF
cdr3_nt: TGTGCCAGCAGGGGACTAGAACTCCACAATGAGCAGTTCTTC

v_call: TRBV7-9
j_call: TRBJ2-7
d_call: .
clone_size: .
cdr3_aa: CASRNRERPEQYF
cdr3_nt: TGTGCCAGCAGGAACAGGGAGCGTCCCGAGCAGTACTTC

v_call: TRBV20-1
j_call: TRBJ2-1
d_call: .
clone_size: few
cdr3_aa: CSAQRGNEQFF
cdr3_nt: TGCAGTGCCCAGAGGGGGAATGAGCAGTTCTTC

v_call: TRBV6-2/TRBV6-3
j_call: TRBJ2-1
d_call: .
clone_size: few
cdr3_aa: CASSSTRGNEQFF
cdr3_nt: TGTGCCAGCAGTTCGACTAGAGGCAATGAGCAGTTCTTC

v_call: TRBV29-1
j_call: TRBJ2-5
d_call: .
clone_size: .
cdr3_aa: CSVPGGRSQETQYF
cdr3_nt: TGCAGCGTCCCAGGGGGGAGGTCCCAAGAGACCCAGTACTTC

v_call: TRBV21-1
j_call: TRBJ2-4
d_call: .
clone_size: many
cdr3_aa: CASSREPGTGVDKNIQYF
cdr3_nt: TGTGCCAGCAGCAGAGAACCCGGGACAGGGGTGGACAAAAACATTCAGTACTTC